This record covers a single T cell receptor (beta chain). With 8 bases clipped from V and 4 bases from J, the junction kept 11 bases outside the gene matches. CDR1 SNHLY and CDR2 FYNNEI come from the germline V gene. The CDR3 totals 16 residues. The data were taken from a study of T cell responses to AZD1222 COVID-19 vaccine. Some clones are missing from TCRdb's copy, which holds only in-frame ones; the method was immunoSEQ multiplex PCR. This sample carries around 180,000 clones, around nine tenths of them seen once, and the ten largest clones take 25% to 30%. Sample: peripheral blood, taken 28 days after the second AZD1222 dose. The clonotype was recovered from an adult who received the AZD1222 COVID-19 vaccine. V gene TRBV2 combines with J gene TRBJ2-3, with 11 positions matching TRBD2. The CDR3 DNA follows: TGTGCCAGCCGGACGGGTAGCGGGAGGGCCGCAGATACGCAGTATTTT. Its protein is CASRTGSGRAADTQYF.